A selection of T cell receptor beta chains follows, all from one sample in a study of T cells of healthy individuals. Each CDR3 protein is one row after TCRdb ran MiXCR on the 5' RACE reads. The sample holds about 82,000 distinct CDR3 sequences, more than 5% seen once. The origin of the receptors is a female donor in good health. The conserved cysteine and the conserved F or W are not part of the CDR3 here.

j_call: TRBJ2-3; cdr3_length: 9; v_call: TRBV7-9; cdr3_aa: ATGGADTQY
j_call: TRBJ1-5; cdr3_length: 12; v_call: TRBV20-1; cdr3_aa: SAVGPGDTQPQH
j_call: TRBJ1-2; cdr3_length: 13; v_call: TRBV14; cdr3_aa: ASSRARTGNYGYT
j_call: TRBJ1-1; cdr3_length: 13; v_call: TRBV5-5; cdr3_aa: ASSLAPVQNTEAF
j_call: TRBJ2-7; cdr3_length: 13; v_call: TRBV20-1; cdr3_aa: SASPTGSGRREQY
j_call: TRBJ2-2; cdr3_length: 14; v_call: TRBV7-9; cdr3_aa: ASSFSGTANTGELF
j_call: TRBJ2-7; cdr3_length: 12; v_call: TRBV6-1; cdr3_aa: ASIVTQGAGEQY
j_call: TRBJ1-1; cdr3_length: 9; v_call: TRBV30; cdr3_aa: ALLGGAEAF
j_call: TRBJ1-4; cdr3_length: 13; v_call: TRBV5-5; cdr3_aa: ASSQTPGRDEKLF
j_call: TRBJ1-5; cdr3_length: 12; v_call: TRBV12-3/TRBV12-4; cdr3_aa: ASSLLDSNQPQH
j_call: TRBJ2-1; cdr3_length: 14; v_call: TRBV24-1; cdr3_aa: ATSEDRGTSYNEQF
j_call: TRBJ1-5; cdr3_length: 12; v_call: TRBV28; cdr3_aa: ASSLMGGWQPQH